Listed below are T cell receptor beta chains from one sample, sequenced in a study of blood T cell repertoires in COVID-19. The method was immunoSEQ multiplex PCR; TCRdb's version includes in-frame clones alone and lacks a portion of them. The sample lists about 140,000 clones; about 79% were seen once. The sequenced sample was peripheral blood. Every receptor here comes from a woman of 80 years or more with active or convalescent COVID-19. Each CDR3 is given with its conserved first and last residue. The D gene is left open where the match is weak. Expanded clones are given a class, and other clones once, few, many or no size at all.

TRBJ1-2 | 13 | TRBV19 | TRBD1 | NA | TGTGCCAGCACGATGCAGGGGGATCGAGGCTACACCTTC | CASTMQGDRGYTF
TRBJ2-5 | 12 | TRBV18 | NA | NA | TGTGCCAGCTCACCAAGTGAGGAGACCCAGTACTTC | CASSPSEETQYF
TRBJ2-3 | 18 | TRBV7-9 | TRBD1 | NA | TGTGCCAGCAGCAACAGCATGGGGACAGGGACACGCACAGATACGCAGTATTTT | CASSNSMGTGTRTDTQYF
TRBJ2-5 | 13 | TRBV12-3/TRBV12-4 | NA | NA | TGTGCCAGCAGAGGACAGAATTGGGAGACCCAGTACTTC | CASRGQNWETQYF
TRBJ1-1 | 13 | TRBV7-8 | NA | NA | TGTGCCAGCACCCTATCTTCGGACACTGAAGCTTTCTTT | CASTLSSDTEAFF
TRBJ1-5 | 14 | TRBV11-2 | NA | NA | TGTGCCAGCAGCTTAGGTCCGACGGGTCAGCCCCAGCATTTT | CASSLGPTGQPQHF
TRBJ2-1 | 15 | TRBV9 | NA | NA | TGTGCCAGCAGCCAAGAAGGGGTTTCCTACAATGAGCAGTTCTTC | CASSQEGVSYNEQFF
TRBJ1-4 | 15 | TRBV2 | NA | few | TGTGCCAGCACTCCCTCGGGTTTGGCTAATGAAAAACTGTTTTTT | CASTPSGLANEKLFF
TRBJ1-3 | 15 | TRBV5-8 | TRBD1 | NA | TGTGCCAGCAGCTCGGACAGGGTGTCTGGAAACACCATATATTTT | CASSSDRVSGNTIYF
TRBJ1-5 | 14 | TRBV27 | NA | NA | TGTGCCAGCAGTAGGACAGTTAGCAATCAGCCCCAGCATTTT | CASSRTVSNQPQHF
TRBJ1-5 | 18 | TRBV3-1/TRBV3-2 | TRBD1 | NA | TGTGCCAGCAGCCAACACAATTCCGGGACAGGATTCAATCAGCCCCAGCATTTT | CASSQHNSGTGFNQPQHF
TRBJ1-5 | 12 | TRBV28 | NA | NA | TGTGCCAGCAGTTTATTCTCTCAGCCCCAGCATTTT | CASSLFSQPQHF
TRBJ1-3 | 13 | TRBV2 | TRBD1 | NA | TGTGCCAGCACGGGACAGGGGGGAAACACCATATATTTT | CASTGQGGNTIYF
TRBJ1-4 | 14 | TRBV6-5 | NA | NA | TGTGCCAGCAGACCAGGGACAACTAATGAAAAACTGTTTTTT | CASRPGTTNEKLFF
TRBJ1-5 | 14 | TRBV28 | NA | NA | TGTGCCAGCAGTTCCGGCCAGGGCAATCAGCCCCAGCATTTT | CASSSGQGNQPQHF
TRBJ1-6 | 15 | TRBV11-2 | NA | NA | TGTGCCAGTAACCACCCCGGGAGCAATAATTCACCCCTCCACTTT | CASNHPGSNNSPLHF
TRBJ1-5 | 15 | TRBV9 | TRBD1 | NA | TGTGCCAGCAGCCCGGGACAGGGCCTCAATCAGCCCCAGCATTTT | CASSPGQGLNQPQHF
TRBJ2-5 | 14 | TRBV3-1/TRBV3-2 | TRBD2 | NA | TGTGCCAGCAGCCTGAATAGCGGGGGGGAGACCCAGTACTTC | CASSLNSGGETQYF
TRBJ1-5 | 16 | TRBV2 | TRBD1 | NA | TGTGCCAGCAGGCCCCCGGGACAGGGGGCCAGGCAGCCCCAGCATTTT | CASRPPGQGARQPQHF
TRBJ1-1 | 12 | TRBV16 | NA | NA | TGTGCCAGCAGCCAATTTCGGGTTGAAGCTTTCTTT | CASSQFRVEAFF
TRBJ1-5 | 15 | TRBV28 | NA | few | TGTGCCAGCACCTGGGGAGGCAACCACAATCAGCCCCAGCATTTT | CASTWGGNHNQPQHF
TRBJ2-3 | 18 | TRBV27 | NA | NA | TGTGCCAGCAGTCTACCCCCTGGGGCGAGGGGGATCACAGATACGCAGTATTTT | CASSLPPGARGITDTQYF
TRBJ2-7 | 13 | TRBV14 | TRBD2 | NA | TGTGCCAGCAGCCAGCAGCGGGGCCACGAGCAGTACTTC | CASSQQRGHEQYF
TRBJ2-2 | 14 | TRBV5-5 | NA | NA | TGTGCCAGCAGCTTTAGCGACCTGAACGGGGAGCTGTTTTTT | CASSFSDLNGELFF
TRBJ1-2 | 17 | TRBV2 | TRBD1 | NA | TGTGCCAGCAGTGTGCAAGGACAGGCCCCTATTAACTATGGCTACACCTTC | CASSVQGQAPINYGYTF
TRBJ1-5 | 15 | TRBV6-6 | NA | NA | TGTGCCAGCAGGAGAGATACAGGGAACAATCAGCCCCAGCATTTT | CASRRDTGNNQPQHF
TRBJ1-2 | 12 | TRBV29-1 | NA | NA | TGCAGCGCCGGACTAGGAGCGAGAGGCTACACCTTC | CSAGLGARGYTF
TRBJ1-1 | 14 | TRBV5-1 | TRBD1 | NA | TGCGCCAGCAGATACGGACAGGGGAACACTGAAGCTTTCTTT | CASRYGQGNTEAFF
TRBJ1-2 | 15 | TRBV19 | TRBD1 | NA | TGTGCCAGCGTCCCGGGACAGGGCGGCCCATATGGCTACACCTTC | CASVPGQGGPYGYTF
TRBJ1-4 | 16 | TRBV6-2/TRBV6-3 | NA | NA | TGTGCCAGCAGTTACTCTTCCGGTGCAACTAATGAAAAACTGTTTTTT | CASSYSSGATNEKLFF
TRBJ2-1 | 16 | TRBV5-4 | TRBD2 | NA | TGTGCCAGCAGCTTGGGTCTAGCGGGGGGGCAGGATGAGCAGTTCTTC | CASSLGLAGGQDEQFF
TRBJ2-7 | 13 | TRBV6-5 | TRBD1 | NA | TGTGCCAGCAGTTGGGACAGGGGGTACGAGCAGTACTTC | CASSWDRGYEQYF
TRBJ2-7 | 16 | TRBV7-2 | NA | NA | TGTGCCAGCAGCTTCCGCCGAGGGGGAAGCTCCTACGAGCAGTACTTC | CASSFRRGGSSYEQYF
TRBJ1-3 | 16 | TRBV6-6 | TRBD1 | NA | TGTGCCAGCAGTTTGCCGACAGGGGGCTCTGGAAACACCATATATTTT | CASSLPTGGSGNTIYF
TRBJ2-2 | 20 | TRBV18 | TRBD1 | NA | TGTGCCAGCTCACCAGAGACTAGACCGGGACAGGGGATACTCACCGGGGAGCTGTTTTTT | CASSPETRPGQGILTGELFF
TRBJ1-1 | 13 | TRBV27 | NA | NA | TGTGCCAGCAGTTTAATGCGGAACACTGAAGCTTTCTTT | CASSLMRNTEAFF
TRBJ2-5 | 17 | TRBV1 | NA | once | TGCACCAGCAGCCAAATGGGTAGCGGGGGGGCTGTAGAGACCCAGTACTTC | CTSSQMGSGGAVETQYF
TRBJ2-1 | 13 | TRBV6-2/TRBV6-3 | NA | NA | TGTGCCAGCAGTTACGGGGCACCGGATGAGCAGTTCTTC | CASSYGAPDEQFF
TRBJ1-2 | 14 | TRBV7-9 | TRBD1 | NA | TGTGCCAGCAGCTCAGGGGGCGTGGGCTATGGCTACACCTTC | CASSSGGVGYGYTF
TRBJ2-7 | 15 | TRBV15 | NA | NA | TGTGCCACCAGCAGGAAAACAGGGATGAGCTACGAGCAGTACTTC | CATSRKTGMSYEQYF
TRBJ1-1 | 15 | TRBV7-8 | TRBD1 | NA | TGTGCCAGCAGCCTCGACAGGGGTTCGAACACTGAAGCTTTCTTT | CASSLDRGSNTEAFF
TRBJ1-1 | 11 | TRBV13 | TRBD1 | NA | TGTGCCAGCAGTTGGACAGGAGAAGCTTTCTTT | CASSWTGEAFF
TRBJ1-2 | 13 | TRBV5-5 | NA | NA | TGTGCCAGCAGCTTGCAACAGAACTATGGCTACACCTTC | CASSLQQNYGYTF
TRBJ1-4 | 14 | TRBV7-2 | TRBD1 | NA | TGTGCCAGCAGCCCGGACAGGGGCAATGAAAAACTGTTTTTT | CASSPDRGNEKLFF
TRBJ1-4 | 16 | TRBV5-5 | NA | NA | TGTGCCAGCAGCCCGGAGGGTACAAGGGAGCGGTTTGGACTGTTTTTT | CASSPEGTRERFGLFF
TRBJ1-1 | 14 | TRBV30 | TRBD1 | NA | TGTGCCTGGAGGAAAAACAGGGGATCCACTGAAGCTTTCTTT | CAWRKNRGSTEAFF
TRBJ1-5 | 15 | TRBV2 | TRBD1 | few | TGTGCCAGCAGTTTAGACAGGGGAGGGATGAATCCCCAGCATTTT | CASSLDRGGMNPQHF
TRBJ1-5 | 14 | TRBV19 | TRBD1 | once | TGTGCCAGTAGTACAGACAGGGTGAATCAGCCCCAGCATTTT | CASSTDRVNQPQHF
TRBJ1-5 | 13 | TRBV12-3/TRBV12-4 | NA | NA | TGTGCCAGCACCGTTAATAGCAATCAGCCCCAGCATTTT | CASTVNSNQPQHF
TRBJ1-3 | 15 | TRBV5-8 | NA | NA | TGTGCCAGCAGCTTAGGGCAGGGCGACCGAAACACCATATATTTT | CASSLGQGDRNTIYF
TRBJ1-6 | 16 | TRBV4-3 | NA | NA | TGCGCCAGCAGCCAAGAGGTCCAAGCCGTGAGCTCACCCCTCCACTTT | CASSQEVQAVSSPLHF
TRBJ1-1 | 14 | TRBV10-3 | TRBD1 | NA | TGTGCCATCAACCGACAGGGGGCCGGCACTGAAGCTTTCTTT | CAINRQGAGTEAFF
TRBJ1-2 | 14 | TRBV6-6 | NA | few | TGTGCCAGCAGTAAGACAGATACTAACTATGGCTACACCTTC | CASSKTDTNYGYTF
TRBJ1-1 | 13 | TRBV2 | NA | once | TGTGCCAGCAGATTTTCGGGGAACACTGAAGCTTTCTTT | CASRFSGNTEAFF
TRBJ1-2 | 16 | TRBV18 | TRBD1 | NA | TGTGCCAGCTCACCAAGGGGACAGGGGTCTGACTATGGCTACACCTTC | CASSPRGQGSDYGYTF
TRBJ2-2 | 14 | TRBV18 | TRBD1 | NA | TGTGCCAGCTCACCGACAGGGGGCCCCGGGGAGCTGTTTTTT | CASSPTGGPGELFF
TRBJ2-1 | 13 | TRBV18 | TRBD1 | NA | TGTGCCAGCTCTCGACAGGGCGGGAATGAGCAGTTCTTC | CASSRQGGNEQFF
TRBJ1-6 | 14 | TRBV11-2 | TRBD1 | NA | TGTGCCAGCAGTCAGGGACAGGGAAATTCACCCCTCCACTTT | CASSQGQGNSPLHF